Listed below are T cell receptor beta chains from one sample, sequenced in a study of shared clonotypes between healthy human individuals. Generated by immunoSEQ multiplex PCR, the TCRdb table keeps only in-frame clones and is missing some. Here the sample spans about 680,000 clones, around 90% being singletons. Sequencing input: naive CD8+ T cells sorted from blood. The receptors were sampled from a man younger than 40 in good health. Both conserved end residues are part of each CDR3. Fields, in order: CDR3 length, V gene, J gene, CDR3 protein.

11	TRBV27	TRBJ2-7	CASWSSYEQYF
14	TRBV2	TRBJ2-7	CASSETGTDYEQYF
12	TRBV5-4	TRBJ1-1	CASSPGGPEAFF
14	TRBV11-2	TRBJ2-1	CASSLYLADNEQFF
16	TRBV27	TRBJ2-1	CASSFTGTSGSNEQFF
16	TRBV28	TRBJ2-3	CASSSWDRAPMSGQYF
13	TRBV9	TRBJ1-1	CASSVAGQGAAFF
16	TRBV14	TRBJ2-7	CASSLLGREFSYEQYF
15	TRBV11-2	TRBJ2-7	CASSISLAPIYEQYF
15	TRBV6-1	TRBJ1-5	CASSEAPGGGQPQHF
13	TRBV13	TRBJ1-1	CASGTVLTTEAFF
14	TRBV28	TRBJ2-5	CASSAGQLQETQYF
13	TRBV27	TRBJ2-7	CASSSGLSYEQYF
11	TRBV7-8	TRBJ2-1	CASSLEDEQFF
15	TRBV7-7	TRBJ2-5	CASSPYPAGQETQYF
12	TRBV29-1	TRBJ1-1	CSVDGMNTEAFF
14	TRBV29-1	TRBJ2-7	CSVTPSGAGYEQYF
14	TRBV4-1	TRBJ2-7	CASSQADGTYEQYF
14	TRBV27	TRBJ2-6	CASSFRSGANVLTF
18	TRBV30	TRBJ2-1	CACSGTSESSSHYNEQFF
13	TRBV6-5	TRBJ2-5	CASSPLKGETQYF
12	TRBV7-9	TRBJ1-2	CASNLGPYGYTF
15	TRBV6-4	TRBJ2-1	CASSTLAGAYNEQFF
14	TRBV10-2	TRBJ2-7	CASTRTESSYEQYF
15	TRBV6-5	TRBJ2-3	CASSYYFPSTDTQYF
13	TRBV27	TRBJ2-5	CASSYGLGETQYF
14	TRBV5-5	TRBJ2-7	CASSLVGTEYEQYF
10	TRBV2	TRBJ2-7	CASRFREQYF
17	TRBV19	TRBJ2-7	CASSIGTSRLVSHEQYF
18	TRBV5-5	TRBJ1-4	CASSLSGPGTGLNEKLFF
15	TRBV11-2	TRBJ2-1	CASSSKDSPRNEQFF
14	TRBV13	TRBJ2-7	CASSSTDRAYEQYF